This T cell receptor (beta chain) was captured by sequencing in a study of T cells in Graves' hyperthyroidism and ophthalmopathy. Amplified TCR beta CDR3 regions came from RNA transcripts. First-round RT-PCR with HTBI primers amplified the TCR CDR3 region. Using its own MiXCR run on the multiplex PCR reads, TCRdb lists one record per CDR3 protein. The data show fewer than 450,000 distinct CDR3 sequences, approximately 18% seen once. CDR1 and CDR2 (germline): MNHNS, SASEGT. This CDR3 region has 17 residues. The J segment lost 0 bases and the V segment lost 1 base, leaving 3 bases of the junction unmatched.

Sequenced: blood. V usage is TRBV6-1 and J usage is TRBJ2-1; 10 bases line up with TRBD2. This TCR was recovered from a woman in her thirties with Graves' hyperthyroidism that later progressed to Graves' ophthalmopathy. The DNA for the CDR3 is TGTGCCAGCAGTGAAGGGGCTAGCGGGGGCTCCTACAATGAGCAGTTCTTC. As protein: CASSEGASGGSYNEQFF.